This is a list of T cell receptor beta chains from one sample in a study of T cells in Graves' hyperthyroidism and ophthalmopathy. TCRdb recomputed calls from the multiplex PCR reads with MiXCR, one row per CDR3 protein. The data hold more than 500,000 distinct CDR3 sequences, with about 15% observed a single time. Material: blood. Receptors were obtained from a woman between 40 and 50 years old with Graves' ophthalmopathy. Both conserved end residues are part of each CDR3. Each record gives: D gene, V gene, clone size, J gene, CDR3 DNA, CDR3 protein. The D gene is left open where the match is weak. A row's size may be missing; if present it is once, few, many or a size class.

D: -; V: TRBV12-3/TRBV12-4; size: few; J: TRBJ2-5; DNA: TGTGCCAGCAGTTTTGCGGGGCGAGAGACCCAGTACTTC; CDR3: CASSFAGRETQYF
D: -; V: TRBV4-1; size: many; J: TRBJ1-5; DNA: TGCGCCAGCAGCCAGGACATTAGCAATCAGCCCCAGCATTTT; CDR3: CASSQDISNQPQHF
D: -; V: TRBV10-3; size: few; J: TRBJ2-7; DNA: TGTGCCAGCGGGACCGGGACGAGTTCCTACGAGCAGTACTTC; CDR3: CASGTGTSSYEQYF
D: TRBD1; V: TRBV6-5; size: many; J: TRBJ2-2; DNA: TGTGCCAGCAGTTACTTTGGACAGGGAGAGCTGTTTTTT; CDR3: CASSYFGQGELFF
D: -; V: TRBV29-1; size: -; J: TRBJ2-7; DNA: TGCAGCGTGGGGGGGCTTCTCGAGCAGTACTTC; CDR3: CSVGGLLEQYF
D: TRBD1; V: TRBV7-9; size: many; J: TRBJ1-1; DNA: TGTGCCAGCAGCCCGGGACAGACGAACACTGAAGCTTTCTTT; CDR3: CASSPGQTNTEAFF
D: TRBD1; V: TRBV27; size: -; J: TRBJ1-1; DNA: TGTGCCAGCAGTGTCCAGGGGGCAAGGTTGAGTACTGAAGCTTTCTTT; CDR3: CASSVQGARLSTEAFF
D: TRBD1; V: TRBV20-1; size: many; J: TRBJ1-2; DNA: TGCAGTGCTAGAGATGGGACAGGGGGATTATATGGCTACACCTTC; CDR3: CSARDGTGGLYGYTF
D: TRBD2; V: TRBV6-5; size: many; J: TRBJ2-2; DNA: TGTGCCAGCAGTTACGCGGGAGACGGGGAGCTGTTTTTT; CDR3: CASSYAGDGELFF
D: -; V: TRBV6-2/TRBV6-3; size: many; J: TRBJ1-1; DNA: TGTGCCAGCAGTTACTCCGTCCAACGGATGAACACTGAAGCTTTCTTT; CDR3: CASSYSVQRMNTEAFF
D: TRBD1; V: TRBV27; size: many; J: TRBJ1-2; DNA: TGTGCCAGCAGTCCGAGAAGTAGGACAGGGAGGGAACATGGCTACACCTTC; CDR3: CASSPRSRTGREHGYTF
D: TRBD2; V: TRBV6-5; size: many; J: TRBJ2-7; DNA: TGTGCCAGCAGTTACTGGACCGGTGGGGGGGATTCCTACGAGCAGTACTTC; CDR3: CASSYWTGGGDSYEQYF
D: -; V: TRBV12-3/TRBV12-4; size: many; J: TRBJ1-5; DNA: TGTGCCAGCAGTTTCAGCGGGGGTGGACAGCCCCAGCATTTT; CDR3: CASSFSGGGQPQHF
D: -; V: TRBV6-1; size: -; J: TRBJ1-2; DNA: TGTGCCAGCTTGGGGCGACGACATCCAGGATTCTATGGCTACACCTTC; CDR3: CASLGRRHPGFYGYTF
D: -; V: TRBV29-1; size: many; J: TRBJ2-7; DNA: TGCAGCGTTGGCCCCCGGGCTACCTACGAGCAGTACTTC; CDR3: CSVGPRATYEQYF